Each of the 5 T cell receptor beta chains below was sequenced from the same sample in a study of regulatory and conventional T cells in RAG deficiency (dated by TCRdb to about 2017). Regulatory T cells were purified from blood as CD4+CD25-high CD127-low cells before genomic DNA extraction. Libraries came from the immunoSEQ multiplex PCR assay. What TCRdb holds here is the immuneACCESS table cut down to in-frame rearrangements. Part of the clones is not present; checked against another copy, under half of the missing clones reflect an unresolved V gene, and the others are unexplained. This sample has about 28,000 clones in its table, and just over 90% of those were observed once. Roughly 0.74% of the sample comes from the top ten. The sample was also linked to a second study, of regulatory T cells. The second study's authors report: The multiplex PCR used 52 forward TRBV primers and 13 reverse TRBJ primers, with assay-based and computational corrections for amplification bias.

The sequencing sample was made of Tregs sorted from blood. These receptors originate from a human donor in good health.

This chain links TRBV11-2 with TRBJ1-5, with D unclear. This CDR3 spans 13 amino acids. Deletions cut 4 bases from V and 3 bases from J, with 7 bases between. Germline-derived CDR1 and CDR2 are SGHAT and FQNNGV. The CDR3 protein is CASSSLTNQPQHF. Written as DNA, the CDR3 is TGTGCCAGCAGCTCTCTCACCAATCAGCCCCAGCATTTT.

This clone was found a few times. The chain combines TRBV5-1 with TRBJ2-5; 8 bases map to TRBD1. J was trimmed by 5 bases and V by 3 bases; bases with no gene match: 6. In germline, CDR1 is SGHRS, CDR2 YFSETQ. CDR3 size: 14 residues. The CDR3 nucleotides are TGCGCCAGCAGCTCTGGACAGGGAGGCGAGACCCAGTACTTC. Protein: CASSSGQGGETQYF.

The chain has TRBV6-6 and TRBJ1-2, with D unresolved. CDR1 and CDR2 (germline): MNHNY, SVGAGI (reference sequence). The CDR3 is made up of 11 amino acids. V was cut by 5 bases and J by 8 bases, with 9 bases left in between. CDR3 DNA sequence: TGTGCCAGCAGTCCTTCCATAGGCTACACCTTC. It is translated as CASSPSIGYTF.

The V gene is TRBV7-9, the J gene TRBJ1-6, with TRBD1 matching 10 bases. CDR1 is SEHNR, CDR2 FQNEAQ, per germline (reference sequence). Trimming took 6 bases from V and 1 from J; bases not matched to a gene: 6. This CDR3 region has 17 residues. In DNA form, the CDR3 reads TGTGCCAGCAGTAACCGGGACAGGGGATCCTATAATTCACCCCTCCACTTT. Translated, it gives CASSNRDRGSYNSPLHF.

The chain couples TRBV9 to TRBJ1-2; 7 bases are a match to TRBD1. After removal of 3 bases from V and 4 bases from J, the junction contained 6 bases not matched to a gene. The CDR3 length is 14 residues. Germline V gene data show CDR1 as SGDLS and CDR2 as YYNGEE. In DNA, the CDR3 is TGTGCCAGCAGCGCACAGGGGTTTAGCTATGGCTACACCTTC. This gives the protein CASSAQGFSYGYTF.